In this sample, the clone carrying this TCR beta chain turned up a few times. This record belongs to a study of patients and donors after allogeneic stem cell transplantation. The CDR3 sequence is 13 residues long. In germline, CDR1 is SEHNR, CDR2 FQNEAQ (reference sequence). V shed 8 bases and J shed 8 bases, with 18 bases lying between them. From the RT-PCR reads, TCRdb called clonotypes with MiXCR, one entry per CDR3 protein. The table includes 200,000 to 250,000 distinct CDR3 sequences, 13% to 15% detected once. The V call is TRBV7-9, the J call TRBJ1-2; D is perhaps TRBD1 (6 bases). The sequence derives from a human donor who was either an allogeneic HSCT recipient or a stem cell or donor lymphocyte infusion donor (not recorded which). It is not recorded whose cells these are; they may come from a transplant donor. The material sequenced was blood, either unsorted or a sorted T cell fraction (not recorded which). DNA of the CDR3: TGTGCCAGCGAAGACAGGTTAGAAGTAGGCTACACCTTC. It translates to CASEDRLEVGYTF.